Included here is one T cell receptor beta chain sequence, with context. This clone was observed a single time. Its specific antigen is unknown. No much larger clonotype is one base removed from it; base qualities were not supplied. Collaborating institutions collected whole blood in K2EDTA tubes following their own protocols. For TCRbeta analysis, collaborators shipped samples in one of three forms: frozen whole blood, isolated PBMCs, or DNA extracted from either of those sample types. The germline V gene (reference sequence) supplies CDR1 LGHDT and CDR2 YNNKEL. There are 17 amino acids in the CDR3, from cysteine to phenylalanine inclusive. Just the 51-base CDR3 DNA is kept, in frame starting at base 1. Relative to germline, V is 1 base shorter and J is 4 bases shorter, with 16 bases between their ends. The data were obtained in a study of blood T cell repertoires in COVID-19 (dated by TCRdb to about 2020). A note on the overall study: The collaborator samples originated in the United States, Italy and Spain and spanned the acute and convalescent phases of COVID-19. HLA class I and class II types, where available, came from metadata supplied by the sample provider rather than from assay-based typing. The material from the prospective study consisted of cDNA or gDNA derived from T cells, B-cell-depleted T cells, or PBMCs. Nearly every sample came with metadata listing a de-identified subject ID, COVID-19 status, age in years and sex. A freely available public database, intended as a resource for researchers studying the immune response to SARS-CoV-2, is where the repertoires were released. Samples came from the ongoing ImmuneRACE study (first 160 participants) plus 1,254 subjects from 6 global collaborators. Subjects who had been exposed to COVID-19, were actively infected with it, or had recovered from it provided the deeply sampled blood TCRbeta repertoires that made up the dataset. General study outcomes and caveats: The amount of clinical and demographic metadata varied by source and participant and was provided uncurated.

The immunoSEQ Assay, a bias-controlled multiplex PCR, was used to amplify TCRbeta CDR3 regions from genomic DNA. In the paper's pipeline: Nucleated cell counts per sample were estimated from amplification of reference gene primers within the assay. To quantify the absolute abundance of each unique TCRbeta CDR3 rearrangement, sequence reads were collapsed and filtered. Productive Simpson clonality was computed per sample as the square root of Simpson's diversity index over productive rearrangements. In its TCRdb copy, this immuneACCESS table keeps in-frame sequences only and misses some clones. Where compared with another copy, unresolved V genes explain less than half of these, and the others have no known cause. That table is the source of V, J and clone size, and D and trimming were worked out from the DNA. Present in this sample are about 130,000 clones, around four fifths of which were seen just once. Around 20% of the sample is in the top ten clones.

The clonotype was recovered from a man aged 80 or over with acute or convalescent COVID-19. The V and J genes are TRBV3-1 (or the pseudogene TRBV3-2) and TRBJ2-2, with TRBD2 tentatively as D gene (6 bases match). The sequenced sample was peripheral blood. CDR3 loop: CASSQVIRLDVTGELFF. The DNA is as follows: TGTGCCAGCAGCCAAGTCATCCGACTAGATGTCACCGGGGAGCTGTTTTTT.